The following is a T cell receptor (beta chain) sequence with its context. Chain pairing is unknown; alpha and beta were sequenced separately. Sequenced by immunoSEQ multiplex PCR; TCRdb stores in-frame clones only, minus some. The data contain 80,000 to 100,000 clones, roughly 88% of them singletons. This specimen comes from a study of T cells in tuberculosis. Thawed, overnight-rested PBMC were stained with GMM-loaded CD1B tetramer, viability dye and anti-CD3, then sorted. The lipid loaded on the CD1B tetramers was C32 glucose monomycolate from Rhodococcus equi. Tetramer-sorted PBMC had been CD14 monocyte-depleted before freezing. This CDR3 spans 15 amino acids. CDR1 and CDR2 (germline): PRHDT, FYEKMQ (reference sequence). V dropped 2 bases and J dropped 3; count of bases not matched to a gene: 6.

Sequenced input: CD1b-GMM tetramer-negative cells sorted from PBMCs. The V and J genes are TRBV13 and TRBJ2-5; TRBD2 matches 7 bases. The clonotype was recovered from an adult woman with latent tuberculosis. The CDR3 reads CASSLRTSRKETQYF. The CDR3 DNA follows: TGTGCCAGCAGCTTACGGACTAGTCGGAAAGAGACCCAGTACTTC.